The sequence of this T cell receptor (beta chain) was determined in a study of STAT5B mutations in CD4+ large granular lymphocyte leukemia. Germline CDR1 MDHEN, CDR2 SYDVKM. V shed 5 bases and J shed 6 bases, with 14 bases lying between them. This CDR3 contains 14 residues. Sequencing used immunoSEQ multiplex PCR; TCRdb keeps in-frame clones, though not all of them. This sample carries about 46,000 clones, about 80% of them seen once, and the ten largest clones take under 0.4%. Healthy controls were blood donor buffy coats. This clonotype was sampled from a human donor in good health. The genes are TRBV28 and TRBJ1-5; D perhaps matches TRBD1 (6 bases). Sequenced sample: CD4+ T cells from blood buffy coats. Here the CDR3 reads CASSPGGGVQPQHF. The CDR3 region has the DNA TGTGCCAGCAGTCCCGGAGGGGGTGTTCAGCCCCAGCATTTT.